Listed here are 32 T cell receptor beta chains from one sample, sequenced in a study of T cells in Graves' hyperthyroidism and ophthalmopathy. RNA transcripts yielded amplified TCR beta CDR3 regions. Carried out on the TCR CDR3, a first-round RT-PCR used the HTBI primer set. Each CDR3 protein gets one entry after TCRdb re-called the multiplex PCR reads with MiXCR. The data contain a few hundred thousand distinct CDR3 sequences, 21% of them singletons. Sequences were obtained from blood. Source of these receptors: a woman in her forties or fifties with Graves' hyperthyroidism.

This clonotype was seen only a few times. The chain links TRBV19 to TRBJ2-3; 7 positions match TRBD2. V was pared by 7 bases and J by 4 bases, with 5 bases of the junction left unmatched. Germline V gene lookup returns CDR1 LNHDA and CDR2 SQIVND (reference sequence). The CDR3 runs to 13 residues. CDR3 sequence reads: CASTGGVPDTQYF. In nucleotides, the CDR3 is TGTGCCAGTACGGGGGGAGTCCCAGATACGCAGTATTTT.

In its sample, this clonotype was seen many times. The chain carries TRBV5-1 and TRBJ2-2; D gene ambiguous. Germline V gene data show CDR1 as SGHRS and CDR2 as YFSETQ. V lost 4 bases and J lost 3, with 10 bases in between. The length of the CDR3 is 14 residues. The CDR3 spells CASSRSEDTGELFF. CDR3 nucleotides: TGCGCCAGCAGCCGAAGTGAGGACACCGGGGAGCTGTTTTTT.

The CDR3 nucleotides read TGTGCCAGCAGGAGCGGACAGGTCAATCAGCCCCAGCATTTT. Amino acids: CASRSGQVNQPQHF. This chain joins TRBV28 and TRBJ1-5; 7 bases line up with TRBD1. The trim removed 6 bases at V and 3 bases at J, leaving 5 bases unmatched. In germline, CDR1 is MDHEN, CDR2 SYDVKM. The CDR3 contains 14 residues.

This rearrangement joins TRBV29-1 to TRBJ2-1; perhaps TRBD2 as D (6 bases). The V end was cut by 8 bases, the J end by 6 bases, with 14 bases between. Germline loops: CDR1 SQVTM, CDR2 ANQGSEA. The CDR3 is made up of 12 amino acids. For the CDR3, the DNA is TGCAGCCTCGGGACTGGACCCAATGAGCAGTTCTTC. Its translation is CSLGTGPNEQFF.

There are many counts of this clonotype. The chain links TRBV27 to TRBJ1-5; D is unclear. CDR3 length: 15 amino acids. Germline loops: CDR1 MNHEY, CDR2 SMNVEV (reference sequence). Trimming took 0 bases from V and 5 from J, leaving 11 bases between them. The CDR3 DNA reads TGTGCCAGCAGTTTATCGTCTTATCACGATCAGCCCCAGCATTTT. Encoded protein: CASSLSSYHDQPQHF.

This clonotype was seen only a few times. The genes are TRBV28 and TRBJ2-7; 10 nucleotides align to TRBD2. The V gene end was trimmed by 5 bases and the J gene end by 6 bases; junction bases not matched to a gene: 7. The CDR3 loop spans 14 amino acids. Germline-derived CDR1 and CDR2 are MDHEN and SYDVKM. This chain's CDR3 is CASSPPGLASEQYF. The DNA of the CDR3 is TGTGCCAGCAGTCCCCCGGGACTAGCGAGCGAGCAGTACTTC. Supplemented by reference TRBV28 and TRBJ2-7, the full variable domain reads DVKVTQSSRYLVKRTGEKVFLECVQDMDHENMFWYRQDPGLGLRLIYFSYDVKMKEKGDIPEGYSVSREKKERFSLILESASTNQTSMYLCASSPPGLASEQYFGPGTRLTVT.

This clonotype was counted between two and nine times. This chain connects TRBV4-1 to TRBJ2-3, with unresolved D. Germline V gene sequence: CDR1 MGHRA, CDR2 YSYEKL. The CDR3 totals 15 residues. Trimming removed 0 bases from V and 6 bases from J, with 13 bases in between. In DNA form, the CDR3 reads TGCGCCAGCAGCCAAGATGCCGTAGGATGGGATACGCAGTATTTT. It codes for CASSQDAVGWDTQYF.

In this sample, this clonotype turned up many times. This CDR3 is CSASSGRNTEAFF. In DNA, the CDR3 is TGCAGTGCTAGTTCCGGGAGGAACACTGAAGCTTTCTTT. V and J are TRBV20-1 and TRBJ1-1; no clear D. Germline-derived CDR1 and CDR2 are DFQATT and SNEGSKA (reference sequence). Trimming pared 3 bases from V and 1 base from J, leaving 9 bases between. CDR3 length equals 13 residues.

In this sample, this clonotype turned up many times. The chain combines TRBV11-2 with TRBJ1-4, with 9 bases lining up with TRBD1. CDR1 SGHAT and CDR2 FQNNGV come from the germline V gene. The trim removed 5 bases at V and 7 bases at J, leaving 5 bases unmatched. The length of the CDR3 is 14 residues. The CDR3 here is CASSPTGGGEKLFF. The CDR3 bases are TGTGCCAGCAGCCCCACAGGGGGCGGTGAAAAACTGTTTTTT.

This clonotype was counted at least ten times. This rearrangement joins TRBV5-1 to TRBJ1-6, with a tentative D call TRBD1 (6 bases). This CDR3 has 16 amino acids. CDR1 and CDR2 from the germline V gene are SGHRS and YFSETQ. V was clipped by 0 bases and J by 5 bases, with 12 bases between them. The CDR3 region is CASSLASGANNSPLHF. For the CDR3, the DNA is TGCGCCAGCAGCTTGGCGTCGGGGGCGAATAATTCACCCCTCCACTTT.

This clonotype has only a few counts. The chain uses TRBV3-1 and TRBJ2-1; D call uncertain. The germline V gene has CDR1 LGHDT and CDR2 YNNKEL (reference sequence). This CDR3 has 13 residues. V lost 0 bases and J 9 bases, leaving 9 bases between the germline ends. CDR3 coding DNA: TGTGCCAGCAGCCAAGACAAAGTCATTGAGCAGTTCTTC. Its protein product is CASSQDKVIEQFF.

Turning to this clonotype: A much larger clonotype is one base distant, so this may be a read error. The chain combines TRBV27 with TRBJ2-7; D ambiguous. CDR1 MNHEY and CDR2 SMNVEV come from the germline V gene (reference sequence). V lost 5 bases, J lost 3 bases, and 11 bases lay in between. The length of the CDR3 is 13 residues. The CDR3 DNA reads TGTGCCAGCAGTCTTGGCGCAGACTACGAGCAGTACTTC. This codes for CASSLGADYEQYF.

This clonotype was seen ten or more times. This chain links TRBV4-2 with TRBJ1-1, with D unclear. CDR3 length: 15 residues. The germline CDR1 and CDR2 sequences are LGHNA and YNFKEQ. V lost 0 bases to trimming and J lost 0 bases, with 8 bases between them. The CDR3 is CASSQDLSVNTEAFF. The DNA for the CDR3 is TGTGCCAGCAGCCAAGATCTTTCGGTGAACACTGAAGCTTTCTTT.

The rearrangement joins TRBV20-1 to TRBJ2-1; TRBD2 agrees at 10 bases. Germline-derived CDR1 and CDR2 are DFQATT and SNEGSKA (reference sequence). The CDR3 has 14 residues. V gave up 2 bases and J gave up 3 bases; unmatched junction bases: 1. This CDR3 is CSARPSGSYNEQFF. Here the CDR3 DNA reads TGCAGTGCTAGACCTAGCGGGAGCTACAATGAGCAGTTCTTC.

This clonotype has just a few counts. CDR3 in amino acids: CASSESQRDEKLFF. CDR3 DNA sequence: TGCGCCAGCAGTGAAAGTCAACGGGATGAAAAACTGTTTTTT. The V and J genes are TRBV10-1 and TRBJ1-4; D gene uncertain. There are 14 residues in the CDR3. CDR1 and CDR2 (germline): WNHNN, SYGVQD (reference sequence). The V and J ends lost 3 bases and 6 bases respectively, with 11 bases between them.

This clonotype was seen ten or more times. The V gene is TRBV15, the J gene TRBJ1-5, with TRBD1 matching 8 bases. The CDR3 sequence is 14 residues long. Losses at the gene ends were 2 bases for V and 7 bases for J; bases not matched to a gene: 4. The germline V gene has CDR1 LNHNV and CDR2 YYDKDF (reference sequence). CDR3 bases: TGTGCCACCAGCAGACCGGACAGGGCGCAGCCCCAGCATTTT. The encoded protein is CATSRPDRAQPQHF.

The genes are TRBV5-1 and TRBJ2-2; no firm D call. V dropped 4 bases and J dropped 8 bases, with 18 bases sitting between them. The germline V gene encodes CDR1 SGHRS and CDR2 YFSETQ. This CDR3 comprises 15 residues. The CDR3 region has the DNA TGCGCCAGCAGCCTCGAAGGGTTGGCACCGGGGGAGCTGTTTTTT. Its translation is CASSLEGLAPGELFF. Drawing the rest from reference TRBV5-1 and TRBJ2-2, the complete variable domain is KAGVTQTPRYLIKTRGQQVTLSCSPISGHRSVSWYQQTPGQGLQFLFEYFSETQRNKGNFPGRFSGRQFSNSRSEMNVSTLELGDSALYLCASSLEGLAPGELFFGEGSRLTVL.

This clonotype has ten or more counts. The chain employs TRBV15 and TRBJ1-1; TRBD1 matches at 7 bases. The CDR3 consists of 14 residues. Germline loops: CDR1 LNHNV, CDR2 YYDKDF (reference sequence). After removal of 2 bases from V and 6 bases from J, the junction contained 6 bases not matched to a gene. Here the CDR3 reads CATSRQGEVAEAFF. CDR3 in DNA: TGTGCCACCAGCAGACAGGGGGAGGTAGCTGAAGCTTTCTTT. Full variable domain (outside the CDR3, taken from reference TRBV15 and TRBJ1-1): DAMVIQNPRYQVTQFGKPVTLSCSQTLNHNVMYWYQQKSSQAPKLLFHYYDKDFNNEADTPDNFQSRRPNTSFCFLDIRSPGLGDTAMYLCATSRQGEVAEAFFGQGTRLTVV.

This clonotype was seen only a few times. The CDR3 loop reads CASSYRVQGTSGRAYEQYF. The CDR3 bases are TGTGCCAGCAGTTACAGAGTCCAGGGAACTAGCGGGAGGGCCTACGAGCAGTACTTC. This rearrangement joins TRBV6-5 to TRBJ2-7, with 13 bases identical to TRBD2. The CDR3 covers 19 residues. The trim removed 2 bases at V and 2 bases at J, leaving 12 bases unmatched. CDR1 and CDR2 (germline): MNHEY, SVGAGI.

In its sample, this clonotype was seen many times. The V and J genes are TRBV10-2 and TRBJ1-2; D is uncertain. Germline loops: CDR1 WSHSY, CDR2 SAAADI. The CDR3 has 15 residues. The V end was cut by 4 bases, the J end by 2 bases, with 14 bases between. In DNA form, the CDR3 reads TGCGCCAGCAGTGGTGACCGGGAATACAACTATGGCTACACCTTC. Its protein is CASSGDREYNYGYTF.

The V gene is TRBV27, the J gene TRBJ2-7; D may be TRBD1 (5 bases). V was clipped by 7 bases and J by 4 bases, with 11 bases between them. The CDR3 runs 12 residues. Germline loops: CDR1 MNHEY, CDR2 SMNVEV (reference sequence). CDR3 bases: TGTGCCAGCATTTCGGACATATACGAGCAGTACTTC. Protein: CASISDIYEQYF.

The genes are TRBV12-3 or TRBV12-4 and TRBJ1-2; 12 bases align to TRBD1. The CDR3 runs 15 residues. J lost 7 bases, V lost 1 base, and 4 bases had no gene match. The CDR3 here is CASSLGRDRGLGYTF. CDR3 nucleotides: TGTGCCAGCAGTTTAGGTAGGGACAGGGGGCTTGGCTACACCTTC.

This clonotype was observed a handful of times. This chain connects TRBV6-1 to TRBJ2-7, with D perhaps TRBD1 (6 bases). V was trimmed by 5 bases and J by 0 bases, leaving 14 bases between them. CDR3 size: 15 residues. The germline gives CDR1 MNHNS, CDR2 SASEGT. The CDR3 loop is CASSWKQGSSYEQYF. CDR3 in DNA: TGTGCCAGCAGTTGGAAACAGGGAAGCTCCTACGAGCAGTACTTC.

This chain connects TRBV10-2 to TRBJ2-2, with D hard to call. Germline V gene sequence: CDR1 WSHSY, CDR2 SAAADI. V was trimmed by 10 bases and J by 1 base, leaving 13 bases between them. CDR3 length: 14 amino acids. This CDR3 is CATCPVVNTGELFF. The DNA for the CDR3 is TGCGCCACGTGCCCGGTGGTGAACACCGGGGAGCTGTTTTTT.

The chain employs TRBV20-1 and TRBJ2-3, with 10 bases aligning to TRBD2. This CDR3 has 15 amino acids. CDR1 and CDR2 from the germline V gene are DFQATT and SNEGSKA (reference sequence). With 0 bases clipped from V and 5 bases from J, the junction kept 5 bases outside the gene matches. The DNA for the CDR3 is TGCAGTGCTAGAGAGTCTAGCGGGAGATTAGATACGCAGTATTTT. This translates into CSARESSGRLDTQYF.

The table lists this clonotype with many counts. This sequence joins TRBV30 and TRBJ2-3; tentative D call: TRBD1 (5 bases). V lost 2 bases and J 0 bases, leaving 18 bases between the germline ends. The CDR3 extends over 17 amino acids. Germline CDR1 reads GTSNPN; CDR2 reads SVGIG (reference sequence). This CDR3 is CAWSIDPRVPSTDTQYF. The CDR3 DNA follows: TGTGCCTGGAGTATAGATCCCAGGGTTCCTAGCACAGATACGCAGTATTTT.

This clonotype was seen at least ten times. The chain links TRBV6-1 to TRBJ1-1, with D unresolved. In germline, CDR1 is MNHNS, CDR2 SASEGT. The CDR3 is made up of 14 amino acids. The V gene lost 0 bases and the J gene lost 1 base, with 6 bases spanning the gap. The CDR3 loop is CASSEAHRNTEAFF. The DNA of the CDR3 is TGTGCCAGCAGTGAAGCGCACAGGAACACTGAAGCTTTCTTT.

This clonotype occurred many times. The rearrangement joins TRBV20-1 to TRBJ1-5, with 9 positions matching TRBD1. Germline V CDR1 and CDR2: DFQATT, SNEGSKA (reference sequence). This CDR3 has 15 amino acids. J gave up 4 bases and V 2 bases, and 6 bases lay outside the gene matches. This CDR3 is CSARSRDRENQPQHF. The CDR3 DNA reads TGCAGTGCTAGATCAAGGGACAGGGAGAATCAGCCCCAGCATTTT.

This clonotype was counted at least ten times. The J gene is TRBJ1-2, the V gene TRBV27; 7 bases agree with TRBD1. Germline V gene lookup returns CDR1 MNHEY and CDR2 SMNVEV (reference sequence). Unmatched junction bases numbered 7, after V lost 3 bases and J lost 3 bases. This CDR3 is built from 15 residues. For the CDR3, the DNA is TGTGCCAGCAGTTTTCTGGGACAGCCTGACTATGGCTACACCTTC. Protein product: CASSFLGQPDYGYTF.

The chain carries TRBV9 and TRBJ2-3; D possibly matches TRBD1 or TRBD2 (5 bases each). Looked up from germline, CDR1 is SGDLS and CDR2 is YYNGEE. V was clipped by 0 bases and J by 0 bases, with 11 bases between them. The CDR3 is 16 amino acids. DNA for the CDR3: TGTGCCAGCAGCGTAGGGGGGACGGCTAGCACAGATACGCAGTATTTT. It yields the protein CASSVGGTASTDTQYF.

Of note for this clonotype: The junction departs from germline at one end; a sequencing error may be responsible. CDR3 sequence (DNA): TGTGCCAGCAGCCAAGAAGGAGGACAGATAATAAGGGGGAACACTGAAGCTTACTTT. This codes for CASSQEGGQIIRGNTEAYF. The chain recombines TRBV14 with TRBJ1-1; D is perhaps TRBD1 (6 bases). The CDR3 loop spans 19 amino acids. In germline, CDR1 is SGHDN, CDR2 FVKESK.

J is TRBJ1-5 and V is TRBV6-1; a possible D gene is TRBD1 (6 bases). Germline-derived CDR1 and CDR2 are MNHNS and SASEGT. This CDR3 is 13 amino acids long. V lost 6 bases, J lost 0 bases, and 6 bases lay in between. This chain's CDR3 is CASRTGSNQPQHF. As DNA, the CDR3 is TGTGCCAGCAGGACAGGTAGCAATCAGCCCCAGCATTTT.